This T cell receptor beta chain was recorded in a study of human T cells and chemical hapten exposure. As for the study in general: Donors were sensitized with 2% DPC on the upper inner arm. While the approximately 25-week study was under way, patients received diphenylcyclopropenone on the scalp every week. Study-wide results and caveats: Those TCRs sitting above 1 in 1000 frequency stayed the same with DPC sensitization.

Time point: patch test 1, 2 weeks after DPC sensitization. Treatment noted: therapeutic diphenylcyclopropenone sensitization with weekly scalp DPC. This clonotype was seen only once. Its antigen is not known. The junction shows a germline mismatch at one end, possibly a read error. TCRdb processed the RACE reads anew with MiXCR; each CDR3 protein has one entry. The repertoire consists of around 100,000 distinct CDR3 sequences, with 11% occurring once and the leading ten covering 3% to 4.5%. CDR1 and CDR2 from the germline V gene are ENHRY and SYGVKD. The CDR3 spans 16 residues. The clonotype was recovered from a woman in her thirties or forties with alopecia areata. Some clones in this sample may be carry-over from other donors' samples. The rearrangement uses TRBV10-3 and TRBJ1-2; 8 nucleotides agree with TRBD1. The material was whole blood, obtained in connection with sensitization to the hapten diphenylcyclopropenone (DPC). In DNA form, the CDR3 reads TGTGCCGTCAGTGAAAGGGGGACAGGCTCTAACTATGGCTACACCTTC. Translated: CAVSERGTGSNYGYTF.